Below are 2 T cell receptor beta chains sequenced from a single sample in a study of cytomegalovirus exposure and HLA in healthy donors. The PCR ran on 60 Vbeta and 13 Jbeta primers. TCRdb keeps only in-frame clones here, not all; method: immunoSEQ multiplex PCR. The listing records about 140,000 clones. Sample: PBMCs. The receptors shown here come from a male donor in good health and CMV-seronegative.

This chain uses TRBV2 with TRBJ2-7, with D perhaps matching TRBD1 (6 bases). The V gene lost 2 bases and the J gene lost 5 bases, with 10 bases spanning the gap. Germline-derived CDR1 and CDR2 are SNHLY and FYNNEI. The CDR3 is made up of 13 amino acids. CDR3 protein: CASSESGAHEQYF. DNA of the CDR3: TGTGCCAGCAGTGAATCAGGGGCCCACGAGCAGTACTTC.

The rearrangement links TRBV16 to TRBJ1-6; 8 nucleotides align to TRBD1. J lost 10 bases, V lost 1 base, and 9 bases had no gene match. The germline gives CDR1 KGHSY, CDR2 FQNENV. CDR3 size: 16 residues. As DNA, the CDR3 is TGTGCCAGCAGCCAATTAATTCAGGGGGCACAGTCACCCCTCCACTTT. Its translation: CASSQLIQGAQSPLHF.